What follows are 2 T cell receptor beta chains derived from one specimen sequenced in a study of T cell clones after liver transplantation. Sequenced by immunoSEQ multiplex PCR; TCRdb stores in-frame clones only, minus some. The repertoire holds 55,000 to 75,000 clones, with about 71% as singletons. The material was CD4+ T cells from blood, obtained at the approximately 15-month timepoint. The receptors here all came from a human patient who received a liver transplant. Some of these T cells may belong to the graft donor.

This CDR3 reads CASSLGTGILLNTEAFF. DNA of the CDR3: TGTGCCAGCAGCTTAGGTACGGGTATCCTGTTAAACACTGAAGCTTTCTTT. The chain links TRBV11-2 to TRBJ1-1, with no clear D. Trimming left V 1 base short and J 2 bases short, with 17 bases between. Per germline, CDR1 SGHAT and CDR2 FQNNGV. CDR3 length: 17 amino acids.

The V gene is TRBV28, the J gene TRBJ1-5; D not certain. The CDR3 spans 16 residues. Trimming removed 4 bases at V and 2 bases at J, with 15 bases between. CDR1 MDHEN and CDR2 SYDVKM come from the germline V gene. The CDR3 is CASSSIWLGGNQPQHF. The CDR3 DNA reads TGTGCCAGCAGTTCAATTTGGCTTGGCGGCAATCAGCCCCAGCATTTT.